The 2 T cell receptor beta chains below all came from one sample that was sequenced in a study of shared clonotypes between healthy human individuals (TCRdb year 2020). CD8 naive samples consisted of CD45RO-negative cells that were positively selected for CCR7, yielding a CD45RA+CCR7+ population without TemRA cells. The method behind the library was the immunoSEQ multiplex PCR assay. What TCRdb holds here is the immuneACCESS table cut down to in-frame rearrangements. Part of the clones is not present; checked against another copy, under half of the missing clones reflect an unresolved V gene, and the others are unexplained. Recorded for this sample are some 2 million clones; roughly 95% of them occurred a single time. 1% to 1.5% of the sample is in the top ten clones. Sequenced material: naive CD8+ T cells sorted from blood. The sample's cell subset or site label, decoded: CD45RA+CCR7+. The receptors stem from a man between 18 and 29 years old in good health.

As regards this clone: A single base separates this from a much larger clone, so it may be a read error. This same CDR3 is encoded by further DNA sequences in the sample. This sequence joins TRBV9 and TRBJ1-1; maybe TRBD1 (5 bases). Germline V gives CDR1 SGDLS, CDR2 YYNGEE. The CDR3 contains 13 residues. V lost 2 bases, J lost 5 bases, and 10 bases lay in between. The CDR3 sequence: CASSVGGKTEAFF. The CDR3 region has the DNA TGTGCCAGCAGCGTCGGGGGGAAGACTGAAGCTTTCTTT.

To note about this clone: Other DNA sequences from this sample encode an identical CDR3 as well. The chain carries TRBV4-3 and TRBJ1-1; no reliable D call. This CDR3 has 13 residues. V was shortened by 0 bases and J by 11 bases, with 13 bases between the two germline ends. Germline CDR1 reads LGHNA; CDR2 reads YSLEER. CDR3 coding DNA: TGCGCCAGCAGCCAAGATCTGGCGAGTTGGGCTTTCTTT. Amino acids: CASSQDLASWAFF.